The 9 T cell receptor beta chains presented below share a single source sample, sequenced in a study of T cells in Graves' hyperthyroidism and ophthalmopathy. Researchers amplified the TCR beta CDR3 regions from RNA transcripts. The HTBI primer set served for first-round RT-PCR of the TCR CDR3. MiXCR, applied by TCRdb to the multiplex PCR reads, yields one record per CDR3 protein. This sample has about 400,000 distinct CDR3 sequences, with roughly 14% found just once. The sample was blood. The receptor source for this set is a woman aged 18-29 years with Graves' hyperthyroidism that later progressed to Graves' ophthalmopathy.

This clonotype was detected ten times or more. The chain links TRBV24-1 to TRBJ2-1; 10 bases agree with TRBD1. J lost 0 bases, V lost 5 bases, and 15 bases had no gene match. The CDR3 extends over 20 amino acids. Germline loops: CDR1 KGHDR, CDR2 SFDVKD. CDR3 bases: TGTGCCACCAGTGGCCCCCCGGGACAGGGGCCAGTCCGCTCCTACAATGAGCAGTTCTTC. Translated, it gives CATSGPPGQGPVRSYNEQFF.

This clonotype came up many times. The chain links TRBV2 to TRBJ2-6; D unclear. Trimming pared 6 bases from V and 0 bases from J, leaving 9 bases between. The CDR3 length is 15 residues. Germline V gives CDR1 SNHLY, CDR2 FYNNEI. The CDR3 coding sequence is TGTGCCAGCAGGGAGACGGACTCTGGGGCCAACGTCCTGACTTTC. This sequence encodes CASRETDSGANVLTF.

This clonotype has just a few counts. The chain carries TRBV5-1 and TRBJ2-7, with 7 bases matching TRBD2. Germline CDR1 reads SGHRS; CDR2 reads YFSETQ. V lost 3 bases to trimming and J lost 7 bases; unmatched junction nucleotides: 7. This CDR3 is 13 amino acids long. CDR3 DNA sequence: TGCGCCAGCAGCTCCGAGCGGGATGGAGAGCAGTACTTC. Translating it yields CASSSERDGEQYF.

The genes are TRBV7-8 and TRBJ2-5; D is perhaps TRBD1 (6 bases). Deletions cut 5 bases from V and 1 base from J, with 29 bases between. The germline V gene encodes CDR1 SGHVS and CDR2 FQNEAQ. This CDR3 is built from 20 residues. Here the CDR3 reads CASSPIRRSGGRGLQETQYF. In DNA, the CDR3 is TGTGCCAGCAGCCCTATTAGGAGGAGTGGCGGCAGGGGCCTCCAAGAGACCCAGTACTTC.

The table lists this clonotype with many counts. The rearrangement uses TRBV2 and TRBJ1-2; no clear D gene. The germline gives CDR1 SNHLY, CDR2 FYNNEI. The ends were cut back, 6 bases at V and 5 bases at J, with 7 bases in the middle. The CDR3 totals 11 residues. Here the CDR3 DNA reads TGTGCCAGCAGCAGTGGGTATGGCTACACCTTC. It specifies CASSSGYGYTF. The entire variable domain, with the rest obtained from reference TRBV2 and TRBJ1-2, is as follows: EPEVTQTPSHQVTQMGQEVILRCVPISNHLYFYWYRQILGQKVEFLVSFYNNEISEKSEIFDDQFSVERPDGSNFTLKIRSTKLEDSAMYFCASSSGYGYTFGSGTRLTVV.

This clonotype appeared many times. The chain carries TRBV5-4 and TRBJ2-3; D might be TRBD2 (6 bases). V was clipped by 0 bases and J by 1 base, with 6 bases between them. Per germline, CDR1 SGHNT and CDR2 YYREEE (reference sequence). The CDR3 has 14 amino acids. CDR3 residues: CASSLASGTDTQYF. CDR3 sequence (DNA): TGTGCCAGCAGCTTGGCTAGCGGCACAGATACGCAGTATTTT.

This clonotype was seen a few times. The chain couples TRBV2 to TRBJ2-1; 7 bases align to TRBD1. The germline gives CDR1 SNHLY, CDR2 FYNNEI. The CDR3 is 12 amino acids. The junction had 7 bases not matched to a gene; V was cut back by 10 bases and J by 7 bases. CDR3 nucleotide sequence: TGTGCCATATGGGACAGAAAGAATGAGCAGTTCTTC. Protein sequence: CAIWDRKNEQFF.

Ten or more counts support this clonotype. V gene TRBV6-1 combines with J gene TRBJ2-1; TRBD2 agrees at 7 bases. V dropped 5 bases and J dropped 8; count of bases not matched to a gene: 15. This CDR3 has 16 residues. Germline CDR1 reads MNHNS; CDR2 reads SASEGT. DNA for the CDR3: TGTGCCAGCAGTCAGCTACGGACTAGTGGGGCGGATGAGCAGTTCTTC. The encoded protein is CASSQLRTSGADEQFF.

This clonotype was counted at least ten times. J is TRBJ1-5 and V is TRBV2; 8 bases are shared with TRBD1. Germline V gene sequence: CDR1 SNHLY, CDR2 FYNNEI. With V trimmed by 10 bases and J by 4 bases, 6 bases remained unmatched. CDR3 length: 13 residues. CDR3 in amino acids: CATRQGHNQPQHF. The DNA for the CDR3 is TGTGCCACCCGACAGGGGCATAATCAGCCCCAGCATTTT.